This TCR beta chain was captured by sequencing in a study of T cell changes during pregnancy in multiple sclerosis. Germline CDR1 reads MNHEY; CDR2 reads SMNVEV (reference sequence). This CDR3 comprises 16 residues. V was clipped by 5 bases and J by 0 bases, with 17 bases between them. Using immunoSEQ multiplex PCR, the repertoire was profiled, and TCRdb retains in-frame clones only, with some absent. The data show around 49,000 clones, with 90% seen just once and under 6.5% held by the top ten. The chain recombines TRBV27 with TRBJ2-7; D is uncertain. The source of this sequence is a female donor in good health, enrolled as a control in a pregnancy study. Here the sequenced sample was peripheral blood, taken after pregnancy. The CDR3 loop reads CASSPRWSFSSYEQYF. The DNA of the CDR3 is TGTGCCAGCAGTCCCCGTTGGAGCTTCAGCTCCTACGAGCAGTACTTC.